This T cell receptor beta chain was sequenced in a study of cytomegalovirus exposure and HLA in healthy donors. With respect to this clone: Its target is not known.

PCR involved 60 Vbeta and 13 Jbeta primers. This table comes from immunoSEQ multiplex PCR, and its TCRdb copy is limited to in-frame clones, with some not included. The repertoire holds 100,000 to 150,000 clones, with 50% to 80% as singletons. Study findings and constraints: Reportedly, TCR beta sequences accurately predicted HLA-A and HLA-B alleles in most subjects. Segments of the TCR beta V type were, in most cases, productive about 87% or about 30% of the time in an earlier analysis. Upon later analysis, TCR association rates were observed to vary by HLA locus, being highest for DRB1 and lowest for HLA-C.

The specimen sequenced was PBMCs. This TCR derives from a woman between 40 and 55 years old in good health and CMV-seropositive.

DNA for the CDR3: TGTGCCAGCAGAAGACAGGGTAGCTCCTATAATTCACCCCTCCACTTT. Translation gives CASRRQGSSYNSPLHF. This sequence joins TRBV28 and TRBJ1-6, with 7 bases matching TRBD1. CDR3 size: 16 residues. The germline gives CDR1 MDHEN, CDR2 SYDVKM. V was clipped by 6 bases and J by 0 bases; unmatched bases: 5.